One and the same sample provided the 19 T cell receptor beta chains below, sequenced in a study of CD8+CD57+ T cells in acquired aplastic anemia. Those patients picked for sequencing had displayed CD8+CD57+ cell expansion on flow cytometry. Profiles of TCR beta VDJ and CDR3 were generated from a genomic DNA template. TCRdb ran MiXCR on the reads and lists one entry per CDR3 protein. The sample lists 150,000 to 160,000 distinct CDR3 sequences, roughly half occurring once. The sample was sorted CD4+, CD8+, or CD8+CD57+ T cells (not recorded which) from PBMCs. These receptors all stem from a human donor with aplastic anemia.

This clonotype appeared once. The CDR3 bases are TGTGCCAGCAGCGGAGGGCTAGCGGGAGGACCCGATGAGCAGTTCTTC. Protein product: CASSGGLAGGPDEQFF. The chain carries TRBV9 and TRBJ2-1, with 11 bases identical to TRBD2. Unmatched junction bases numbered 10, after V lost 3 bases and J lost 8 bases. CDR1 SGDLS and CDR2 YYNGEE come from the germline V gene. There are 16 residues in the CDR3.

This clonotype appeared many times. The V gene is TRBV9, the J gene TRBJ2-7, with D tentatively TRBD1 (6 bases). The CDR3 loop spans 14 amino acids. V lost 0 bases to trimming and J lost 3 bases, with 10 bases between them. CDR1 SGDLS and CDR2 YYNGEE come from the germline V gene. Here the CDR3 DNA reads TGTGCCAGCAGCGTAGAGAAAGGGGGCTACGAGCAGTACTTC. The encoded protein is CASSVEKGGYEQYF.

This clonotype has at least ten counts. V is TRBV9 and J is TRBJ2-1; D not certain. From germline, CDR1 is SGDLS and CDR2 YYNGEE. V lost 2 bases, J lost 6 bases, and 15 bases lay in between. This CDR3 spans 15 amino acids. As DNA, the CDR3 is TGTGCCAGCAGCGTCGGAAGCCTCGTGGGCAATGAGCAGTTCTTC. Translation: CASSVGSLVGNEQFF.

In DNA form, the CDR3 reads TGTGCCAGCAGCACCCTGGACACGCATCAGCCCCAGCATTTT. It specifies CASSTLDTHQPQHF. V gene TRBV9 combines with J gene TRBJ1-5, with D possibly matching TRBD1 (5 bases). In germline, CDR1 is SGDLS, CDR2 YYNGEE. This CDR3 region has 14 residues. V lost 4 bases, J lost 5 bases, and 13 bases lay in between.

Comments on this clonotype: Just one base apart from a much larger clone, this may be a read error. The rearrangement links TRBV7-9 to TRBJ2-5; D uncertain. The V end lost 3 bases, the J end lost 5 bases, and 10 bases lay between the germline ends. Germline CDR1 reads SEHNR; CDR2 reads FQNEAQ (reference sequence). The CDR3 is made up of 13 amino acids. The CDR3 coding sequence is TGTGCCAGCAGCTTGGAGCCACCTGAGACCCAGTACTTC. Translation gives CASSLEPPETQYF.

In this sample, this clonotype turned up a few times. The chain links TRBV29-1 to TRBJ1-5, with TRBD1 as a possible D gene (5 bases). With 5 bases removed from V and 5 bases from J, the gap between germline ends came to 10 bases. There are 12 residues in the CDR3. Germline assignment: CDR1 SQVTM and CDR2 ANQGSEA. In nucleotides, the CDR3 is TGCAGCGTTAGCAGGGAGTATCAGCCCCAGCATTTT. It translates to CSVSREYQPQHF.

This clonotype was counted ten times or more. The chain carries TRBV29-1 and TRBJ1-1, with no clear D. This CDR3 has 11 amino acids. The germline V gene encodes CDR1 SQVTM and CDR2 ANQGSEA. Trimming removed 4 bases at V and 0 bases at J, with 3 bases between. CDR3 residues: CSVGLNTEAFF. The CDR3 coding sequence is TGCAGCGTTGGGCTGAACACTGAAGCTTTCTTT.

The chain uses TRBV20-1 and TRBJ1-6, with 7 bases aligning to TRBD1. V lost 7 bases, J lost 4 bases, and 7 bases stayed unmatched. CDR3 length: 14 amino acids. From germline, CDR1 is DFQATT and CDR2 SNEGSKA (reference sequence). The CDR3 sequence is CSGNGTAYNSPLHF. CDR3 DNA sequence: TGCAGTGGGAACGGGACAGCGTATAATTCACCCCTCCACTTT.

The V gene is TRBV24-1, the J gene TRBJ2-7; D not certain. V gave up 11 bases and J gave up 2 bases, with 12 bases separating them. The CDR3 is made up of 12 amino acids. Looked up from germline, CDR1 is KGHDR and CDR2 is SFDVKD. The CDR3 spells CASCDRTYEQYF. The DNA of the CDR3 is TGTGCCAGCTGTGACCGAACCTACGAGCAGTACTTC.

The CDR3 nucleotides read TGTGCCAGCAGTGACAGGGCCACAGATACGCAGTATTTT. Encoded protein: CASSDRATDTQYF. The chain combines TRBV6-4 with TRBJ2-3; D ambiguous. Germline CDR1 is MRHNA and CDR2 is SNTAGT. The CDR3 loop spans 13 amino acids. The ends were cut back, 2 bases at V and 2 bases at J, with 5 bases in the middle.

The V gene is TRBV7-6, the J gene TRBJ1-5, with D maybe TRBD1 (5 bases). Germline CDR1 SGHVS, CDR2 FNYEAQ. Between the trimmed V and J ends, which lost 1 base and 5 bases, there was a span of 12 bases. The CDR3 contains 15 residues. The CDR3 region is CASSLGTGSDQPQHF. DNA for the CDR3: TGTGCCAGCAGCTTAGGCACAGGTTCTGATCAGCCCCAGCATTTT.

This clonotype was seen once. The genes are TRBV15 and TRBJ1-6, with a possible D match to TRBD1 (5 bases). The CDR3 covers 18 residues. Germline-derived CDR1 and CDR2 are LNHNV and YYDKDF (reference sequence). V lost 3 bases to trimming and J lost 0 bases, with 15 bases between them. For the CDR3, the DNA is TGTGCCACCAGCAGCTTGGGGGGATACGGCTCCTATAATTCACCCCTCCACTTT. Translation gives CATSSLGGYGSYNSPLHF.

V is TRBV11-1 and J is TRBJ2-1; 12 bases match TRBD2. The CDR3 has 20 amino acids. Trimming at V came to 4 bases and at J to 0 bases, leaving 13 bases not matched to a gene. Germline-derived CDR1 and CDR2 are SGHAT and FQDESV (reference sequence). DNA of the CDR3: TGTGCCAGCAGCTCTCCCGGGACTAGCGGGTCCGCGAGCTCCTACAATGAGCAGTTCTTC. Translating it yields CASSSPGTSGSASSYNEQFF.

The chain links TRBV7-8 to TRBJ2-2; D gene uncertain. The length of the CDR3 is 15 residues. The germline V and J ends were trimmed by 0 bases and 1 base, with 6 bases remaining between them. CDR1 and CDR2 from the germline V gene are SGHVS and FQNEAQ. The CDR3 protein is CASSLALGNTGELFF. DNA of the CDR3: TGTGCCAGCAGCTTAGCCTTAGGGAACACCGGGGAGCTGTTTTTT.

This clonotype was counted ten times or more. J is TRBJ2-7 and V is TRBV13; 12 nucleotides align to TRBD2. With 3 bases clipped from V and 4 bases from J, the junction kept 13 bases outside the gene matches. The CDR3 extends over 18 amino acids. CDR1 is PRHDT and CDR2 is FYEKMQ in the germline V gene (reference sequence). CDR3: CASSLSPSGGDLGYEQYF. CDR3 coding DNA: TGTGCCAGCAGCTTGTCTCCTAGCGGGGGGGACCTAGGGTACGAGCAGTACTTC.

A few counts support this clonotype. The chain links TRBV10-3 to TRBJ2-5; D uncertain. The CDR3 runs to 13 residues. With 10 bases removed from V and 2 bases from J, the gap between germline ends came to 14 bases. CDR1 is ENHRY, CDR2 SYGVKD, per germline. In DNA, the CDR3 is TGTGCCACCTTAGAAAGGCAACAAGAGACCCAGTACTTC. Protein sequence: CATLERQQETQYF.

This clonotype is a singleton in its sample. The rearrangement uses TRBV9 and TRBJ2-2; TRBD2 matches at 12 bases. V was pared by 4 bases and J by 2 bases, with 6 bases of the junction left unmatched. The CDR3 loop spans 17 amino acids. Germline CDR1 reads SGDLS; CDR2 reads YYNGEE. CDR3 bases: TGTGCCAGCAGCAAAGGGACTAGCGGGTTAAACACCGGGGAGCTGTTTTTT. This translates into CASSKGTSGLNTGELFF.

In regard to this clonotype: With a much larger clone just one base away, this may be a read error. V and J are TRBV12-3 or TRBV12-4 and TRBJ2-5, with D perhaps matching TRBD2 (6 bases). The J call may be mistaken, given a closer DNA end match to TRBJ2-1. This CDR3 region has 14 residues. Here the CDR3 reads CVSSLGGEYNEQFF. As DNA, the CDR3 is TGTGTCAGCAGTTTAGGCGGGGAATACAATGAGCAGTTCTTC.

This clonotype was observed many times. The V and J genes are TRBV20-1 and TRBJ2-5; TRBD2 might be the D (6 bases). The germline CDR1 and CDR2 sequences are DFQATT and SNEGSKA (reference sequence). Deletions cut 6 bases from V and 5 bases from J, with 22 bases between. The CDR3 covers 15 residues. In DNA, the CDR3 is TGCAGTGCCCCCTCGGAGATCACACGGGGGGAGACCCAGTACTTC. This sequence encodes CSAPSEITRGETQYF.